A selection of T cell receptor beta chains follows, all from one sample in a study of T-cell reconstitution after alpha-beta-depleted transplantation in children. TCRdb fed the PCR reads into MiXCR, producing one record per CDR3 protein. The table has a few hundred thousand distinct CDR3 sequences, around an eighth seen once. The material was PBMCs from the stem cell graft donor, obtained from the stem cell graft. The source of these receptors is a human donor who donated a stem cell graft to a child with combined immunodeficiency. Each CDR3 is given with its conserved first and last residue. The D gene is left open where the match is weak. For some rows the clone size is stated as once, few or many, or as a class when expanded; others skip it.

V gene	clone size	J gene	D gene	CDR3 protein	CDR3 DNA
TRBV10-3	few	TRBJ2-1	-	CAISDTGIASSYNEQFF	TGTGCCATCAGTGATACCGGGATAGCTAGCAGCTACAATGAGCAGTTCTTC
TRBV5-1	-	TRBJ2-7	TRBD2	CASSLIAAGDYEQYF	TGCGCCAGCAGCTTGATCGCGGCGGGGGATTACGAGCAGTACTTC
TRBV4-2	-	TRBJ1-2	-	CASSQDPNPRGYGYTF	TGTGCCAGCAGCCAAGACCCCAACCCCCGCGGCTATGGCTACACCTTC
TRBV10-3	few	TRBJ2-7	-	CAIRNREGEQYF	TGTGCCATCAGGAACAGGGAGGGCGAGCAGTACTTC
TRBV12-3/TRBV12-4	many	TRBJ1-5	-	CASSAYQGDGNQPQHF	TGTGCCAGCAGTGCTTATCAGGGTGATGGCAATCAGCCCCAGCATTTT
TRBV5-1	-	TRBJ2-1	TRBD2	CASSSGTSGSFDEQFF	TGCGCCAGCAGCTCGGGGACTAGCGGGAGTTTCGATGAGCAGTTCTTC
TRBV28	few	TRBJ2-2	-	CASSFPTGLDTGELFF	TGTGCCAGCAGTTTCCCCACAGGGTTGGACACCGGGGAGCTGTTTTTT
TRBV27	many	TRBJ2-1	-	CASSASSYNEQFF	TGTGCCAGCTCGGCGAGCTCCTACAATGAGCAGTTCTTC
TRBV6-1	-	TRBJ2-7	-	CASRPGTTFSYEQYF	TGTGCCAGCAGGCCCGGGACAACATTCTCCTACGAGCAGTACTTC
TRBV12-3/TRBV12-4	-	TRBJ2-2	TRBD1	CASTDRASNTGELFF	TGTGCCAGCACCGACAGGGCTTCGAACACCGGGGAGCTGTTTTTT
TRBV20-1	-	TRBJ2-5	-	CSASPYSREIETQYF	TGCAGTGCTAGCCCCTACTCGAGGGAGATAGAGACCCAGTACTTC
TRBV5-1	few	TRBJ2-7	-	CASSLGDRGIGAAYEQYF	TGCGCCAGCAGCTTGGGAGATAGGGGTATTGGGGCAGCCTACGAGCAGTACTTC
TRBV7-9	few	TRBJ2-1	-	CASSSREAASYNEQFF	TGTGCCAGCAGCTCGAGGGAGGCGGCGTCCTACAATGAGCAGTTCTTC
TRBV12-3/TRBV12-4	-	TRBJ1-5	-	CASSPSVLTQPQHF	TGTGCCAGCAGCCCGTCAGTGCTCACTCAGCCCCAGCATTTT
TRBV20-1	few	TRBJ2-2	-	CSARPILGVPRELFF	TGCAGTGCTAGGCCTATCCTTGGGGTCCCGAGGGAGCTGTTTTTT
TRBV4-3	few	TRBJ2-2	TRBD1	CASSLWQGDHTGELFF	TGCGCCAGCAGCCTTTGGCAGGGGGATCACACCGGGGAGCTGTTTTTT
TRBV29-1	-	TRBJ2-2	TRBD1	CSAGDRTNTGELFF	TGCAGCGCTGGGGACAGAACGAACACCGGGGAGCTGTTTTTT
TRBV10-3	many	TRBJ2-5	TRBD2	CAISALPPSGTSGRGPQETQYF	TGTGCCATCAGTGCTCTTCCCCCTTCCGGGACTAGCGGGAGAGGCCCCCAAGAGACCCAGTACTTC
TRBV12-3/TRBV12-4	-	TRBJ2-3	TRBD2	CASRVAGEADTQYF	TGTGCCAGCAGGGTAGCGGGAGAGGCAGATACGCAGTATTTT
TRBV11-2	few	TRBJ2-3	-	CASSLAVWGPTDTQYF	TGTGCCAGCAGCTTAGCGGTTTGGGGGCCGACAGATACGCAGTATTTT
TRBV12-3/TRBV12-4	many	TRBJ2-3	TRBD2	CASRPLAEDTQYF	TGTGCCAGCAGGCCACTAGCGGAAGATACGCAGTATTTT
TRBV12-3/TRBV12-4	few	TRBJ2-5	TRBD2	CASSWLPGTSAFQETQYF	TGTGCCAGCAGTTGGTTACCCGGGACTAGCGCGTTCCAAGAGACCCAGTACTTC
TRBV6-5	few	TRBJ2-3	-	CASSYSGVTSGDTQYF	TGTGCCAGCAGTTACTCGGGGGTTACATCCGGGGATACGCAGTATTTT
TRBV20-1	many	TRBJ2-1	-	CSASRWGEQFF	TGCAGTGCGTCAAGGTGGGGTGAGCAGTTCTTC
TRBV7-8	-	TRBJ2-2	-	CASSLGPGDDPNGELFF	TGTGCCAGCAGCTTAGGACCTGGGGACGACCCCAACGGGGAGCTGTTTTTT
TRBV10-3	few	TRBJ1-1	-	CAISDWGSEAFF	TGTGCCATCAGTGATTGGGGGTCTGAAGCTTTCTTT
TRBV28	-	TRBJ1-2	-	CASERSPYGYTF	TGTGCCAGCGAAAGGTCTCCCTATGGCTACACCTTC
TRBV29-1	-	TRBJ2-1	TRBD2	CSVEWASGTALDEQFF	TGCAGCGTTGAATGGGCTAGCGGGACCGCCCTCGATGAGCAGTTCTTC
TRBV5-1	many	TRBJ2-6	-	CASSLVVSGANVLTF	TGCGCCAGCAGCTTGGTGGTGTCTGGGGCCAACGTCCTGACTTTC
TRBV7-2	few	TRBJ2-3	TRBD2	CASRKAGANTDTQYF	TGTGCCAGCAGGAAAGCGGGGGCCAACACAGATACGCAGTATTTT
TRBV4-1	-	TRBJ2-1	-	CASSQTGTPVNEQFF	TGCGCCAGCAGCCAGACTGGGACTCCCGTCAATGAGCAGTTCTTC
TRBV7-2	-	TRBJ2-7	TRBD2	CASNHGGGYEQYF	TGTGCCAGCAACCATGGGGGGGGCTACGAGCAGTACTTC
TRBV5-1	-	TRBJ2-1	TRBD2	CASSLAGVRYNEQFF	TGCGCCAGCAGCCTAGCGGGTGTACGCTACAATGAGCAGTTCTTC
TRBV13	few	TRBJ2-1	TRBD2	CASSLDEGGNEQFF	TGTGCCAGCAGCTTAGATGAGGGAGGGAATGAGCAGTTCTTC
TRBV12-3/TRBV12-4	-	TRBJ2-7	-	CASSLRTKQYF	TGTGCCAGCAGTCTCCGGACTAAGCAGTACTTC
TRBV20-1	many	TRBJ2-1	TRBD2	CSAHNLAGGSYNEQFF	TGCAGTGCTCACAACCTAGCGGGAGGCTCCTACAATGAGCAGTTCTTC
TRBV29-1	many	TRBJ1-1	-	CSVVRQLNTEAFF	TGCAGCGTTGTAAGGCAGCTGAACACTGAAGCTTTCTTT
TRBV5-5	-	TRBJ2-7	-	CASSLRPEGYEQYF	TGTGCCAGCAGCTTGCGCCCCGAGGGGTACGAGCAGTACTTC
TRBV12-3/TRBV12-4	many	TRBJ2-1	-	CASSGTQGNEQFF	TGTGCCAGCAGCGGAACCCAGGGGAATGAGCAGTTCTTC